This TCR beta chain is from a study of identifying expanded T cells in peripheral blood. Study outcomes and limitations: Differentially abundant clones: around 1.2 between replicates, just under 17 at 2 to 3 weeks, less than 20 at four.

CDR1 LGHNA and CDR2 YSLEER come from the germline V gene. V lost 0 bases and J 4 bases, leaving 15 bases between the germline ends. CDR3 length: 16 amino acids. This clone has just a few counts. Its antigen is currently unknown. Sequenced by immunoSEQ multiplex PCR; TCRdb stores in-frame clones only, minus some. The data contain under 110,000 clones, roughly 87% of them singletons. Collection occurred without any documented infections or immune events in donors. Material for sequencing was blood. The rearrangement joins TRBV4-3 to TRBJ1-2; TRBD1 is a possible D gene (6 bases). The sequence derives from a person between 18 and 69 years old in good health. The CDR3 DNA is TGCGCCAGCAGCCAAGATCACAACAGGGCCTCCTATGGCTACACCTTC. It translates to CASSQDHNRASYGYTF.